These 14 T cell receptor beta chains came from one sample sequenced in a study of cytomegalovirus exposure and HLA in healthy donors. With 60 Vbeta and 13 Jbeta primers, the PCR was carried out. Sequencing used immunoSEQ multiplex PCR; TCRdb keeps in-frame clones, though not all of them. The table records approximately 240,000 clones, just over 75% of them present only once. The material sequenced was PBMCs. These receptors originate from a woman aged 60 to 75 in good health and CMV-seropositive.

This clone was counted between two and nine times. The DNA for the CDR3 is TGTGCCAGCAGCCAAGGCGGGGGTATTAGCTATGGCTACACCTTC. This sequence encodes CASSQGGGISYGYTF. The V and J genes are TRBV6-1 and TRBJ1-2, with D tentatively TRBD1 (5 bases). The CDR3 spans 15 residues. Germline V gene data show CDR1 as MNHNS and CDR2 as SASEGT. Trimming stripped 6 bases from V and 4 bases from J, with 18 bases between.

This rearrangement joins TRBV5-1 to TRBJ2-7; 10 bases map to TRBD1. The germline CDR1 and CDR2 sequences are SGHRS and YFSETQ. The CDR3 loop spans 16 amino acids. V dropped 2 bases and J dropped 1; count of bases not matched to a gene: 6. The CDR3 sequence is CASSFEPGQGSYEQYF. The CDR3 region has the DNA TGCGCCAGCAGCTTCGAACCGGGACAGGGGTCCTACGAGCAGTACTTC.

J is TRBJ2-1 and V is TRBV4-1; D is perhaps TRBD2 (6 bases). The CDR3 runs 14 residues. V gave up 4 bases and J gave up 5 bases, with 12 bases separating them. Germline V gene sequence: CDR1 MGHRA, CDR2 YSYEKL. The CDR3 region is CASSRPGVDNEQFF. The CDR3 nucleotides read TGCGCCAGCAGCCGACCGGGGGTAGACAATGAGCAGTTCTTC.

CDR3 amino acids: CASSLTSGGAKNIQYF. The DNA of the CDR3 is TGTGCCAGCAGCCTAACTAGCGGGGGAGCCAAAAACATTCAGTACTTC. The chain recombines TRBV28 with TRBJ2-4; 11 positions agree with TRBD2. The CDR3 totals 16 residues. Germline CDR1 reads MDHEN; CDR2 reads SYDVKM. V dropped 6 bases and J dropped 0; count of bases not matched to a gene: 4.

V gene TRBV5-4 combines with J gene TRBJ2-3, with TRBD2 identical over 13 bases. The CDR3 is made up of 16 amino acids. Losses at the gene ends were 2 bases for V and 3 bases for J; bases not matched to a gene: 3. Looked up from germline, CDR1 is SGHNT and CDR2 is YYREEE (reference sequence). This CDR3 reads CASSLRLAGGTDTQYF. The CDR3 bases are TGTGCCAGCAGCTTAAGACTAGCGGGGGGAACAGATACGCAGTATTTT.

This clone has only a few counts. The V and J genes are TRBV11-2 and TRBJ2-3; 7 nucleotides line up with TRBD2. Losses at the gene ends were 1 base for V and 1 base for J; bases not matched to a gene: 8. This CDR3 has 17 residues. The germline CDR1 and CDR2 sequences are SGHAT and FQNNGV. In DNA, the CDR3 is TGTGCCAGCAGCTTAGCTGGGAGCGGGAAGGGCACAGATACGCAGTATTTT. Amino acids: CASSLAGSGKGTDTQYF.

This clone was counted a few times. The CDR3 protein is CASSRYGGGWETQYF. The CDR3 nucleotides read TGTGCCAGCAGCCGATACGGAGGGGGCTGGGAGACCCAGTACTTC. The chain recombines TRBV11-3 with TRBJ2-5, with a tentative D call TRBD1 (7 bases). V lost 5 bases and J 5 bases, leaving 18 bases between the germline ends. Germline CDR1 SGHNT, CDR2 YENEEA. The CDR3 runs to 15 residues.

DNA of the CDR3: TGTGCCAGCTCACCACCCTCAGGGGGCGGGAAAGATACGCAGTATTTT. It specifies CASSPPSGGGKDTQYF. The V call is TRBV18, the J call TRBJ2-3, with 8 bases fitting TRBD1. The CDR3 contains 16 residues. The trim removed 0 bases at V and 5 bases at J, leaving 7 bases unmatched. Per the germline V gene, CDR1 is KGHSH and CDR2 is LQKENI.

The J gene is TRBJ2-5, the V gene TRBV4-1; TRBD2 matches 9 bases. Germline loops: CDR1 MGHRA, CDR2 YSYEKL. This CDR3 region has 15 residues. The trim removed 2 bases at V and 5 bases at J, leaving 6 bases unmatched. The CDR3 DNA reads TGCGCCAGCAGCCAAATTAGCGGGAGTGAGGAGACCCAGTACTTC. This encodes CASSQISGSEETQYF.

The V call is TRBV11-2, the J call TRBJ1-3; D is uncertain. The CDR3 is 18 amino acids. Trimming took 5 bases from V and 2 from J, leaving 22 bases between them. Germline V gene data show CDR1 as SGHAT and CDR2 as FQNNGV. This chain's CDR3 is CASSLTGRAGDPGNTIYF. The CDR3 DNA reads TGTGCCAGCAGCCTAACCGGGAGGGCAGGAGACCCTGGAAACACCATATATTTT.

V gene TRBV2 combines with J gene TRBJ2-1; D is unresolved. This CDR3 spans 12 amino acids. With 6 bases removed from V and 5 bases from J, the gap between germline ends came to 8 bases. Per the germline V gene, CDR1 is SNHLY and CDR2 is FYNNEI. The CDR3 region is CASRITDNEQFF. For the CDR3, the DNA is TGTGCCAGCAGGATTACAGACAATGAGCAGTTCTTC. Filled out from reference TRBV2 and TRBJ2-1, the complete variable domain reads EPEVTQTPSHQVTQMGQEVILRCVPISNHLYFYWYRQILGQKVEFLVSFYNNEISEKSEIFDDQFSVERPDGSNFTLKIRSTKLEDSAMYFCASRITDNEQFFGPGTRLTVL.

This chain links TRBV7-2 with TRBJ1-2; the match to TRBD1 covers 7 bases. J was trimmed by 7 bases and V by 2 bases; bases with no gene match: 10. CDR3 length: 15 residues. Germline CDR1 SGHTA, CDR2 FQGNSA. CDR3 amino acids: CASSLSLTGSSGYTF. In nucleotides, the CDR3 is TGTGCCAGCAGCTTAAGCCTGACAGGGAGTTCTGGCTACACCTTC. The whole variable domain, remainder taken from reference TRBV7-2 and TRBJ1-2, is GAGVSQSPSNKVTEKGKDVELRCDPISGHTALYWYRQSLGQGLEFLIYFQGNSAPDKSGLPSDRFSAERTGGSVSTLTIQRTQQEDSAVYLCASSLSLTGSSGYTFGSGTRLTVV.

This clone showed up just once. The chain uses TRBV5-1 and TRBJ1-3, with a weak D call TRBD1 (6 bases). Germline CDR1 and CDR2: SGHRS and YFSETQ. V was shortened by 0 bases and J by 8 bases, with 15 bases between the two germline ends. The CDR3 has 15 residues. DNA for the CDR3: TGCGCCAGCAGCTTGGATGGGGGCTCGGGCGACACCATATATTTT. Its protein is CASSLDGGSGDTIYF.

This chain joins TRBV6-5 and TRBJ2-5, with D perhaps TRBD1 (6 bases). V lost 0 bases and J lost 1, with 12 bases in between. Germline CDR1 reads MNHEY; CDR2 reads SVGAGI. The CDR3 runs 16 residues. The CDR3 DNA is TGTGCCAGCAGTTACTCGACGGGCAGGGGCCAAGAGACCCAGTACTTC. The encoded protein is CASSYSTGRGQETQYF.